This TCR beta chain was captured in a study of CD8+CD57+ T cells in acquired aplastic anemia. For CDR3 and TCR beta VDJ profiling, genomic DNA was the template used. TCRdb re-called the reads through MiXCR, storing one row per CDR3 protein. The sample consists of around 230,000 distinct CDR3 sequences, around 60% of them appearing once. V shed 6 bases, J shed 5 bases, and the junction held 6 bases outside the gene matches. CDR1 SEHNR and CDR2 FQNEAQ come from the germline V gene (reference sequence). The CDR3 is 13 amino acids. At least ten counts were recorded for this clonotype. The sequence came from a human donor in good health. Sequencing was performed on sorted CD4+, CD8+, or CD8+CD57+ T cells (not recorded which) from PBMCs. The V and J genes are TRBV7-9 and TRBJ2-7; the match to TRBD1 covers 8 bases. CDR3 in amino acids: CASRNDRGHEQYF. CDR3 bases: TGTGCCAGCAGAAACGACAGGGGCCACGAGCAGTACTTC.